The entry below gives a single T cell receptor beta chain sequence along with its context. Antigen: not known. Germline CDR1 is SEHNR and CDR2 is FQNEAQ (reference sequence). V gave up 5 bases and J gave up 14 bases; unmatched junction bases: 14. There are 15 residues in the CDR3. Healthy donors of bone marrow made up the group. Researchers ran the PCR with 60 Vbeta and 13 Jbeta primers. Generated by immunoSEQ multiplex PCR, the TCRdb table keeps only in-frame clones and is missing some. In the table there are roughly 160,000 clones, around 69% of which are singletons. The data were obtained in a study of cytomegalovirus exposure and HLA in healthy donors. Study-level results: Later analysis identified about 15,000 TCR beta sequences associated with HLA alleles, using a false discovery rate threshold of 0.05. Among TCR sequences, most were rare, though some public TCRs appeared in many donors. Presence/absence results assume similar sequencing depth per donor, which may not hold.

Material for sequencing was PBMCs. The J gene is TRBJ1-6, the V gene TRBV7-9; 8 bases are shared with TRBD1. This clonotype originated in a woman in her 30s in good health and CMV-seronegative. In DNA, the CDR3 is TGTGCCAGCAGCCGGACAGGGAGGGAATTCAAGTCCCTCCACTTT. Its protein product is CASSRTGREFKSLHF.